This passage covers 4 T cell receptor beta chains from one sample sequenced in a study of identifying expanded T cells in peripheral blood. Libraries were prepared by immunoSEQ multiplex PCR; TCRdb keeps only in-frame clonotypes and omits some of them. Seen here are about 89,000 clones, around 88% observed once, and the top ten hold roughly 4%. Sequenced sample: blood. The origin of the receptors is a person aged 18 to 69 in good health.

The chain combines TRBV30 with TRBJ1-1; D is undetermined. Trimming removed 0 bases from V and 1 base from J, with 6 bases in between. This CDR3 is built from 13 residues. Germline values: CDR1 GTSNPN, CDR2 SVGIG (reference sequence). The CDR3 DNA follows: TGTGCCTGGAGTGTACTGGAGAACACTGAAGCTTTCTTT. Protein: CAWSVLENTEAFF.

V and J are TRBV7-3 and TRBJ1-1; D might be TRBD1 (6 bases). Trimming removed 5 bases at V and 2 bases at J, with 15 bases between. Germline CDR1 is SGHTA and CDR2 is FQGTGA. CDR3 size: 15 residues. This CDR3 reads CASSASGGLNTEAFF. The DNA for the CDR3 is TGTGCCAGCAGCGCGTCCGGGGGGCTAAACACTGAAGCTTTCTTT.

This CDR3 reads CASRPQGTYEQYF. The CDR3 coding sequence is TGTGCCAGCAGGCCACAGGGGACCTACGAGCAGTACTTC. The chain recombines TRBV6-1 with TRBJ2-7, with 7 nucleotides matching TRBD1. The J segment lost 2 bases and the V segment lost 6 bases, leaving 4 bases of the junction unmatched. The CDR3 loop spans 13 amino acids. Per the germline V gene, CDR1 is MNHNS and CDR2 is SASEGT.

The rearrangement joins TRBV4-3 to TRBJ2-5, with 7 nucleotides matching TRBD1. CDR1 and CDR2 (germline): LGHNA, YSLEER. The ends lost 1 base at V and 7 bases at J; junction bases unmatched: 12. The CDR3 covers 16 residues. The chain's CDR3 is CASSQVTGARFGTQYF. The CDR3 DNA reads as TGCGCCAGCAGCCAAGTCACAGGGGCCCGGTTTGGGACCCAGTACTTC.